This T cell receptor beta chain is drawn from a study of Tregs in tolerant kidney transplant recipients. The study, taken as a whole, reports: Biological reproducibility was not directly addressed in this study.

CDR1 is LNHDA and CDR2 is SQIVND in the germline V gene (reference sequence). The CDR3 totals 15 residues. With 6 bases removed from V and 1 base from J, the gap between germline ends came to 13 bases. Sequencing was performed with immunoSEQ multiplex PCR; in TCRdb, only in-frame clones are kept and a portion is missing. Counted here are 240,000 or so clones, 65% to 85% occurring once; the ten biggest clones make up around 0.68%. Turning to this clone: The antigen is not known.

The sample was CD4+ T cells from blood. The J gene is TRBJ1-5, the V gene TRBV19, with a possible D match to TRBD1 (5 bases). The receptor was isolated from a human donor in good health. The chain's CDR3 is CASRPAGSSNQPQHF. The DNA for the CDR3 is TGTGCCAGTAGGCCGGCAGGGTCAAGCAATCAGCCCCAGCATTTT.